This TCR beta chain was obtained from a study of blood T cell repertoires in COVID-19. The CDR3 runs to 18 residues. Germline values: CDR1 MNHEY, CDR2 SMNVEV (reference sequence). Trimming cost V 4 bases and J 3 bases; bases outside gene matches: 15. The table came from immunoSEQ multiplex PCR; TCRdb's copy has only in-frame clones and leaves some out. Among roughly 360,000 clones listed, approximately 87% were seen once. In terms of age and location, participants ranged from about 18 to 95 years and lived in about 25 US areas. Assignment of participants to cohorts was predicated upon participant-reported clinical history.

The sample consisted of PBMCs or T cells enriched from blood (not recorded which). The receptor comes from a woman in her 30s with acute COVID-19. The rearrangement links TRBV27 to TRBJ1-5, with 7 bases matching TRBD1. This CDR3 is CASSSDPGQKGLNQPQHF. The CDR3 bases are TGTGCCAGCAGTTCAGACCCGGGACAGAAAGGGCTCAATCAGCCCCAGCATTTT.